One and the same sample provided the 12 T cell receptor beta chains below, sequenced in a study of T cells in Graves' hyperthyroidism and ophthalmopathy. TCR beta CDR3 regions were amplified from RNA. HTBI primers were the set used in a first-round RT-PCR of the TCR CDR3. TCRdb re-analysed the multiplex PCR reads in MiXCR, keeping a single row per CDR3 protein. Among more than 250,000 distinct CDR3 sequences listed, around 15% were seen once. The material sequenced was blood. All receptors derive from a woman in her forties or fifties with Graves' hyperthyroidism that later progressed to Graves' ophthalmopathy.

Many counts were recorded for this clonotype. This chain connects TRBV20-1 to TRBJ1-1; D remains unclear. The V gene lost 3 bases and the J gene lost 7 bases, with 18 bases spanning the gap. This CDR3 contains 14 residues. Germline V gene data show CDR1 as DFQATT and CDR2 as SNEGSKA (reference sequence). The DNA of the CDR3 is TGCAGTGCTAGGTTCCGTCAGAATTCGCGTGAAGCTTTCTTT. It yields the protein CSARFRQNSREAFF.

This clonotype was observed many times. CDR3 amino acids: CSVVTPGQGWGQFF. For the CDR3, the DNA is TGCAGTGTCGTAACCCCGGGACAGGGCTGGGGGCAGTTCTTC. J is TRBJ2-1 and V is TRBV20-1; 9 bases agree with TRBD1. Per the germline V gene, CDR1 is DFQATT and CDR2 is SNEGSKA (reference sequence). The CDR3 length is 14 residues. Unmatched junction bases numbered 16, after V lost 7 bases and J lost 12 bases.

J is TRBJ2-6 and V is TRBV28; no definite D call. This CDR3 is 13 amino acids long. V was trimmed by 9 bases and J by 1 base, leaving 7 bases between them. The V gene's germline CDR1 is MDHEN and CDR2 SYDVKM. The CDR3 DNA reads TGTGCCAGTTGTATGTCTGGGGCCAACGTCCTGACTTTC. This translates into CASCMSGANVLTF.

This clonotype was seen many times. The V and J genes are TRBV28 and TRBJ1-2, with 8 bases fitting TRBD1. V shed 2 bases, J shed 2 bases, and the junction held 4 bases outside the gene matches. The CDR3 sequence is 15 residues long. Germline V gene sequence: CDR1 MDHEN, CDR2 SYDVKM. The CDR3 DNA follows: TGTGCCAGCAGTTTAACTCCAGGGGGCAACTATGGCTACACCTTC. Translated, it gives CASSLTPGGNYGYTF.

The rearrangement links TRBV11-2 to TRBJ2-7; 8 bases align to TRBD2. The germline CDR1 and CDR2 sequences are SGHAT and FQNNGV. This CDR3 comprises 16 residues. V gave up 5 bases and J gave up 2 bases; unmatched junction bases: 11. DNA of the CDR3: TGTGCCAGCAGCCCCAGAGAAGCGGGAGAGCCCTACGAGCAGTACTTC. Translation: CASSPREAGEPYEQYF.

The J gene is TRBJ1-1, the V gene TRBV28; D gene ambiguous. Between the trimmed V and J ends, which lost 5 bases and 3 bases, there was a span of 10 bases. Germline values: CDR1 MDHEN, CDR2 SYDVKM. The CDR3 is made up of 13 amino acids. The CDR3 sequence is CASSPFEDTEAFF. In nucleotides, the CDR3 is TGTGCCAGCAGTCCCTTTGAGGACACTGAAGCTTTCTTT.

The table lists this clonotype with a few counts. The rearrangement uses TRBV6-5 and TRBJ1-2, with a tentative D call TRBD1 (5 bases). The CDR3 runs to 13 residues. V lost 2 bases and J 6 bases, leaving 10 bases between the germline ends. Germline V gene sequence: CDR1 MNHEY, CDR2 SVGAGI. This CDR3 is CASSYTDRHGYTF. CDR3 nucleotides: TGTGCCAGCAGTTACACCGACAGACATGGCTACACCTTC.

This clonotype was seen repeatedly, ten times or more. The chain carries TRBV27 and TRBJ2-5, with 11 positions matching TRBD1. V was clipped by 5 bases and J by 4 bases; unmatched bases: 9. This CDR3 has 16 amino acids. Germline CDR1 MNHEY, CDR2 SMNVEV (reference sequence). CDR3 protein: CASSARDRGSGETQYF. The CDR3 DNA reads as TGTGCCAGCAGTGCGCGGGACAGGGGGTCGGGAGAGACCCAGTACTTC.

The V and J genes are TRBV28 and TRBJ1-1; no clear D. The CDR3 extends over 13 amino acids. V was trimmed by 4 bases and J by 1 base, leaving 7 bases between them. Germline V gene sequence: CDR1 MDHEN, CDR2 SYDVKM. CDR3: CASSYWTNTEAFF. The CDR3 nucleotides read TGTGCCAGCAGTTATTGGACGAACACTGAAGCTTTCTTT.

In the case of this clonotype: A much larger clonotype is one base distant, so this may be a read error. The chain recombines TRBV3-1 with TRBJ1-6; D unresolved. In germline, CDR1 is LGHDT, CDR2 YNNKEL (reference sequence). The CDR3 contains 13 residues. The CDR3 sequence: CASRQVVYSPLHF. The CDR3 DNA follows: TGTGCCAGCAGACAAGTTGTCTATTCACCCCTCCACTTT.

This clonotype showed up many times. V is TRBV6-5 and J is TRBJ2-1; 10 bases map to TRBD2. The length of the CDR3 is 16 residues. Germline lookup yields CDR1 MNHEY and CDR2 SVGAGI. Trimming took 0 bases from V and 3 from J; bases not matched to a gene: 2. The CDR3 DNA is TGTGCCAGCAGTTACTCCGGACTAGCGGACTACAATGAGCAGTTCTTC. Its protein product is CASSYSGLADYNEQFF.

This clonotype came up a few times. The chain combines TRBV19 with TRBJ2-7, with D perhaps given as TRBD1 or TRBD2 (7 bases each). The CDR3 is 16 residues long. Trimming pared 6 bases from V and 0 bases from J, leaving 18 bases between. The germline CDR1 and CDR2 sequences are LNHDA and SQIVND (reference sequence). The CDR3, as DNA: TGTGCCAGTAGCCCGAGAAGCGGGACAGCCTCCTACGAGCAGTACTTC. This translates into CASSPRSGTASYEQYF.